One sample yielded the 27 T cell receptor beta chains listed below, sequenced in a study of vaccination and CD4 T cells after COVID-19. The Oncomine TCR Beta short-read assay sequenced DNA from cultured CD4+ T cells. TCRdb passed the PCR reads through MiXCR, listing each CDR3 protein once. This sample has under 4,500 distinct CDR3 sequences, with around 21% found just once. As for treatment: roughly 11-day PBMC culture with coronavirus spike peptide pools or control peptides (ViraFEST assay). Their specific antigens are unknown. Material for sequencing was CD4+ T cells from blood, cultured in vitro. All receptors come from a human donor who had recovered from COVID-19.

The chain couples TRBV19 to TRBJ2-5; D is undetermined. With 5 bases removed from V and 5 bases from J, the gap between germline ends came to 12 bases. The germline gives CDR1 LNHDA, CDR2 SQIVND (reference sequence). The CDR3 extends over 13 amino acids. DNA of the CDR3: TGTGCCAGTAGTGACTTGGTCGGGGAGACCCAGTACTTC. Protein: CASSDLVGETQYF.

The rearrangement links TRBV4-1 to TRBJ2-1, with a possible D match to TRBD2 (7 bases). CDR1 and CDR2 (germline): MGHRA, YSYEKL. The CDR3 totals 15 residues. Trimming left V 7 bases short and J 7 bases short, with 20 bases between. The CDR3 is CASTRGGGVGNEQFF. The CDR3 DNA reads TGCGCCAGCACCCGAGGGGGAGGGGTAGGGAATGAGCAGTTCTTC.

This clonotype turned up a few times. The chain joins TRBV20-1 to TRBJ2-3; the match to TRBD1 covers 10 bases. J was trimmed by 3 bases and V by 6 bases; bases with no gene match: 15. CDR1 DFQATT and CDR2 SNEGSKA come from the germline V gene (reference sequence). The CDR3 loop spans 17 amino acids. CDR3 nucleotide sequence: TGCAGTGCCGAAGACAGGGGGCTCTTTAGAAGTACAGATACGCAGTATTTT. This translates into CSAEDRGLFRSTDTQYF.

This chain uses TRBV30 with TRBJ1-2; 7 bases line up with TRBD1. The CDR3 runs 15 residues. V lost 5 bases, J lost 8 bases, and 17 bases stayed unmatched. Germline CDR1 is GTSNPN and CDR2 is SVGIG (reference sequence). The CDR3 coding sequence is TGTGCCTGGTCCACGGGACAGCTCTTCAGGGAGGGCTACACCTTC. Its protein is CAWSTGQLFREGYTF.

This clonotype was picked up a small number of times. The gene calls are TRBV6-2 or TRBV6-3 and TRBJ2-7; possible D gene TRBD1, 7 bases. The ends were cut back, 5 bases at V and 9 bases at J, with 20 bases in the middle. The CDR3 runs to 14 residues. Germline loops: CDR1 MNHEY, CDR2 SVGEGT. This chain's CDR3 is CASSAGQILQVQYF. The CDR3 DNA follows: TGTGCCAGCAGTGCGGGACAGATTTTACAGGTGCAGTACTTC.

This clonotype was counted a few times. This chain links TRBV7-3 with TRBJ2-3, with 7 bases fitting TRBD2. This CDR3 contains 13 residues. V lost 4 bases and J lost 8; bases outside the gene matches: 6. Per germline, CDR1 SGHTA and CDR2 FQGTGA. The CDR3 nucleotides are TGTGCCAGCAGCTCTAGGAGGGAGGGTACGCAGTATTTT. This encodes CASSSRREGTQYF.

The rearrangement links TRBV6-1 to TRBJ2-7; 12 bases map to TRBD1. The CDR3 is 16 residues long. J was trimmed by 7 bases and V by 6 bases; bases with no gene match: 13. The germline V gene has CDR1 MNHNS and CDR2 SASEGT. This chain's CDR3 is CASSMGGGQGAGEQYF. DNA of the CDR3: TGTGCCAGCAGCATGGGGGGGGGACAGGGGGCAGGTGAGCAGTACTTC.

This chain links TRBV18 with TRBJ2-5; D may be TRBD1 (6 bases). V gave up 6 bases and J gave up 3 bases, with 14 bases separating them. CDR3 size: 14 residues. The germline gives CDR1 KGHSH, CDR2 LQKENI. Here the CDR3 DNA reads TGTGCCAGCTCCCTGACAGGCCTAGAAGAGACCCAGTACTTC. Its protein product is CASSLTGLEETQYF.

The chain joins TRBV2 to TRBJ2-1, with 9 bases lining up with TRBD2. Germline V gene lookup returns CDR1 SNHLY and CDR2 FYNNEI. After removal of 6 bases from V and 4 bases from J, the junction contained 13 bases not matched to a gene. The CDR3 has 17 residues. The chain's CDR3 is CASSPLSGGGLYNEQFF. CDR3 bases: TGTGCCAGCAGCCCCCTTAGCGGGGGCGGCCTTTACAATGAGCAGTTCTTC.

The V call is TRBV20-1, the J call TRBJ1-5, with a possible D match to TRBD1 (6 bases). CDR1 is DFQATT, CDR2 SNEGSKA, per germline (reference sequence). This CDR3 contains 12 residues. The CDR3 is CSTRQGNQPQHF. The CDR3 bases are TGCAGCACCAGACAGGGCAATCAGCCCCAGCATTTT.

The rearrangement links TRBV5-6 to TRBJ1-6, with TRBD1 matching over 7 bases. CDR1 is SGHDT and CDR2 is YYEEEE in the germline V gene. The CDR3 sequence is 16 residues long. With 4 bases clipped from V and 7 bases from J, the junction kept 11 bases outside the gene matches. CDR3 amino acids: CASSPGQLPYNSPLHF. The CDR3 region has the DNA TGTGCCAGCAGCCCGGGACAGCTACCTTACAATTCACCCCTCCACTTT. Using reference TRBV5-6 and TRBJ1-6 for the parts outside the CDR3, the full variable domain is DAGVTQSPTHLIKTRGQQVTLRCSPKSGHDTVSWYQQALGQGPQFIFQYYEEEERQRGNFPDRFSGHQFPNYSSELNVNALLLGDSALYLCASSPGQLPYNSPLHFGNGTRLTVT.

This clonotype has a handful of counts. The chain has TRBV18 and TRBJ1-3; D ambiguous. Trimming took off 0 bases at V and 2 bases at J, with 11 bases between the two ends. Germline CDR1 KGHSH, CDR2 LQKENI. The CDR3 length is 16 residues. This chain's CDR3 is CASSPPSGRPGNTIYF. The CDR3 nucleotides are TGTGCCAGCTCACCACCCTCGGGGAGACCTGGAAACACCATATATTTT.

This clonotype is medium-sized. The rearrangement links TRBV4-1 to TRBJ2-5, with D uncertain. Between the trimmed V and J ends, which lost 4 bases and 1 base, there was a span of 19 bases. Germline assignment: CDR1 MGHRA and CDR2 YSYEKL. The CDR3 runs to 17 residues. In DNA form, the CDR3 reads TGCGCCAGCAGCCGCAGTCAGACCCCAGGCTCCCAAGAGACCCAGTACTTC. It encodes CASSRSQTPGSQETQYF.

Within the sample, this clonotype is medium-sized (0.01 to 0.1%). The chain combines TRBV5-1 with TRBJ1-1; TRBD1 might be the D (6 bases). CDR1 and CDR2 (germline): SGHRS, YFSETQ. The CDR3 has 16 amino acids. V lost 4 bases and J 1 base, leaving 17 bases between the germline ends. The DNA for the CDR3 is TGCGCCAGCAGCCTGGACAGCAGGTCCTGGAACACTGAAGCTTTCTTT. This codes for CASSLDSRSWNTEAFF.

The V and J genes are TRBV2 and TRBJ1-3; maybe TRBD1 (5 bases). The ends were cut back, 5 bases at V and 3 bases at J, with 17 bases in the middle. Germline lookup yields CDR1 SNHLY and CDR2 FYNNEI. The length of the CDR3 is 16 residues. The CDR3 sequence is CASSFGGSGGGNTIYF. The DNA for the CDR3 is TGTGCCAGCAGTTTCGGGGGAAGCGGGGGTGGAAACACCATATATTTT.

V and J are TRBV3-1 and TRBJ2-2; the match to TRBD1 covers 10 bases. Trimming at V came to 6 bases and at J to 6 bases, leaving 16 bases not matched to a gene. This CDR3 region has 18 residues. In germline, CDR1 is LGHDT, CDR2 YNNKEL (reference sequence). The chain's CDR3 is CASSYTHPGTGVPGELFF. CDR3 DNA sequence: TGTGCCAGCAGTTACACTCACCCCGGGACAGGGGTCCCCGGGGAGCTGTTTTTT.

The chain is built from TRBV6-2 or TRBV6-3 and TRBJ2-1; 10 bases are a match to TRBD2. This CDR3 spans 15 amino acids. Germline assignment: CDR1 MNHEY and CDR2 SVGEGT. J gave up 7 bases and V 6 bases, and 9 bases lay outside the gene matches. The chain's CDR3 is CASRGERGGLNEQFF. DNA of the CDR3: TGTGCCAGCAGGGGGGAGCGGGGGGGACTGAATGAGCAGTTCTTC.

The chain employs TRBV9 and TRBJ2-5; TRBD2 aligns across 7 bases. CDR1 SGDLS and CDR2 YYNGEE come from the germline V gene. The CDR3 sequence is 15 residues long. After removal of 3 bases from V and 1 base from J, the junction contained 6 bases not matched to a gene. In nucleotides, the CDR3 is TGTGCCAGCAGCGGATCGGGGGGACTCCAAGAGACCCAGTACTTC. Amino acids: CASSGSGGLQETQYF.

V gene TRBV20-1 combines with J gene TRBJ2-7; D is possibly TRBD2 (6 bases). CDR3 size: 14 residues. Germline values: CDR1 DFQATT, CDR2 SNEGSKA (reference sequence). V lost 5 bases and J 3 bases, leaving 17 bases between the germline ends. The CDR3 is CSALLGTLHYEQYF. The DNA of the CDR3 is TGCAGTGCTCTCCTCGGGACTTTGCACTACGAGCAGTACTTC.

The CDR3 spells CSVELNYGYTF. In nucleotides, the CDR3 is TGCAGCGTTGAACTCAACTATGGCTACACCTTC. The chain carries TRBV29-1 and TRBJ1-2; D not certain. The CDR3 covers 11 residues. Trimming removed 2 bases from V and 2 bases from J, with 3 bases in between. Germline CDR1 SQVTM, CDR2 ANQGSEA. Full variable domain (rest looked up from reference TRBV29-1 and TRBJ1-2): SAVISQKPSRDICQRGTSLTIQCQVDSQVTMMFWYRQQPGQSLTLIATANQGSEATYESGFVIDKFPISRPNLTFSTLTVSNMSPEDSSIYLCSVELNYGYTFGSGTRLTVV.

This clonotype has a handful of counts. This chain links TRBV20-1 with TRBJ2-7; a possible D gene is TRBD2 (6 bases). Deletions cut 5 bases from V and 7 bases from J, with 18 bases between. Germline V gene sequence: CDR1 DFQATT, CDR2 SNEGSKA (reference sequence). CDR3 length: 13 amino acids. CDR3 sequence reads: CSAQTSSGEEQYF. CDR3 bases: TGCAGTGCTCAGACTAGTTCGGGAGAGGAGCAGTACTTC.

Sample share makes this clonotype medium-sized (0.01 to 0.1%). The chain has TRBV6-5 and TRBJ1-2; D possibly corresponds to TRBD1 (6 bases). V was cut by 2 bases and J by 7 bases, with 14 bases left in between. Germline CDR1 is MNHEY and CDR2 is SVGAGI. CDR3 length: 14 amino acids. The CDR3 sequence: CASSYGTWGGGYTF. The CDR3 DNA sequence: TGTGCCAGCAGTTACGGGACATGGGGTGGTGGCTACACCTTC.

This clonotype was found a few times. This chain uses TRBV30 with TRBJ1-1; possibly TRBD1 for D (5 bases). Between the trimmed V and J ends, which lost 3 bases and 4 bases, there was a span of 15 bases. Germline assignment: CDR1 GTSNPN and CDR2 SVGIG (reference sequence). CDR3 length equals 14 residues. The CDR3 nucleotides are TGTGCCTGGAGCCGGGACGGGGGTGGCACTGAAGCTTTCTTT. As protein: CAWSRDGGGTEAFF.

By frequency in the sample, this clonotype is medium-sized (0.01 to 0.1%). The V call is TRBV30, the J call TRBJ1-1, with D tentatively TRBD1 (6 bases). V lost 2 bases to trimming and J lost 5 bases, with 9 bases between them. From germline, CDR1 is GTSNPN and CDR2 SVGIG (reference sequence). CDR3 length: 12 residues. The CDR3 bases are TGTGCCTGGAGTCAGGGGTGGACTGAAGCTTTCTTT. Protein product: CAWSQGWTEAFF.

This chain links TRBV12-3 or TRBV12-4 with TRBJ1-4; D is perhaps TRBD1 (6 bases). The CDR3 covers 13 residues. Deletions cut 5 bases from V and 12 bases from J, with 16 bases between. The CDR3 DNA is TGTGCCAGCAGTCCCCTCCTAGAGGGGGAACTGTTTTTT. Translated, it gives CASSPLLEGELFF.

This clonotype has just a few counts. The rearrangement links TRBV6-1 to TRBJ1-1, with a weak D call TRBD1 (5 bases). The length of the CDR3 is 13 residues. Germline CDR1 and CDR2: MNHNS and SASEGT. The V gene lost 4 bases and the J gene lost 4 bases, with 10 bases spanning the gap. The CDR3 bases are TGTGCCAGCAGTGGCCCGGGGGGCACTGAAGCTTTCTTT. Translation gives CASSGPGGTEAFF.

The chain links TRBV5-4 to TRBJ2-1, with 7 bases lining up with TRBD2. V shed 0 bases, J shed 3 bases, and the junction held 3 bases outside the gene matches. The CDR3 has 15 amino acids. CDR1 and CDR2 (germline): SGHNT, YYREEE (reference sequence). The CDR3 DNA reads TGTGCCAGCAGCTTGGGGGAGGGCTACTACAATGAGCAGTTCTTC. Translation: CASSLGEGYYNEQFF.